This TCR beta chain was captured in a study of blood T cell repertoires in COVID-19. Study information: T cells, B-cell-depleted T cells, or PBMCs supplied cDNA or gDNA.

Participants, 18 to 89 years old, spanned fewer than 25 US areas. Self-reported history from a screening survey and questionnaire set each donor's cohort. Original handling: Nucleated cell number was recorded as an estimate derived from reference gene primer amplification. Generated by immunoSEQ multiplex PCR, the TCRdb table keeps only in-frame clones and is missing some. V, J and clone size reflect that table, while D and trimming were determined from the DNA. This table has 200,000 to 250,000 clones, approximately 88% appearing once. Between the trimmed V and J ends, which lost 5 bases and 2 bases, there was a span of 9 bases. Germline V gene data show CDR1 as SGHVS and CDR2 as FQNEAQ. CDR3 length: 13 residues.

Sequences were obtained from PBMCs or T cells enriched from blood (not recorded which). The sequence was obtained from a woman aged 25 to 39 with acute COVID-19. This chain joins TRBV7-8 and TRBJ1-1; D gene uncertain. The CDR3 is CASSPRFNTEAFF. CDR3 DNA: TGTGCCAGCAGCCCTAGGTTTAACACTGAAGCTTTCTTT. Supplemented by reference TRBV7-8 and TRBJ1-1, the full variable domain reads GAGVSQSPRYKVAKRGQDVALRCDPISGHVSLFWYQQALGQGPEFLTYFQNEAQLDKSGLPSDRFFAERPEGSVSTLKIQRTQQEDSAVYLCASSPRFNTEAFFGQGTRLTVV.